This T cell receptor beta chain appears in the sequencing data of a study of control samples from healthy donors and cancer patients. CDR3 size: 13 residues. The germline V gene has CDR1 SNHLY and CDR2 FYNNEI. The V segment lost 4 bases and the J segment 4 bases; nucleotides outside the gene matches: 2. The repertoire was sequenced with immunoSEQ multiplex PCR; TCRdb's copy has only in-frame clones and lacks some. Of 150,000 or so clones in the sample, around 93% were seen once. V and J are TRBV2 and TRBJ1-2, with 8 bases that match TRBD1. This clonotype was sampled from a woman aged 55-69 years in good health. The sequencing sample was made of blood. The CDR3 is CASSVQGAYGYTF. The CDR3 DNA follows: TGTGCCAGCAGTGTGCAGGGGGCCTATGGCTACACCTTC.